Following are 22 T cell receptor beta chains from one sample sequenced in a study of T cell clonality in common variable immunodeficiency. The method was immunoSEQ multiplex PCR; TCRdb's version includes in-frame clones alone and lacks a portion of them. The sample was found to contain 35,000 to 55,000 clones, and every one recurs. Sequenced input: peripheral blood mononuclear cells. All receptors come from a person between 18 and 69 years old in good health.

Ten or more counts support this clone. The read finishes 3 residues shy of the CDR3 end, and the germline J gene is used to complete it. The chain carries TRBV12-3 or TRBV12-4 and TRBJ2-7, with TRBD2 matching over 7 bases. The ends lost 5 bases at V and 3 bases at J; junction bases unmatched: 7. There are 14 residues in the CDR3. CDR3 DNA, as far as it was read: TGTGCCAGCAGTCCTAGAGCGGGGATCTACGAG. Translating it yields CASSPRAGIYE. The whole CDR3 protein is CASSPRAGIYEQYF.

Ten or more counts support this clone. The read stops 3 residues short of the end of the CDR3; the missing end is completed from the germline J gene. This chain joins TRBV15 and TRBJ2-1; a weak D match, TRBD2 (6 bases). This CDR3 is 14 amino acids long. Germline assignment: CDR1 LNHNV and CDR2 YYDKDF (reference sequence). Trimming removed 3 bases from V and 7 bases from J, with 13 bases in between. The CDR3 sequence is CATSSGGARNEQFF. Partial CDR3 DNA: TGTGCCACCAGCAGCGGCGGGGCTAGAAATGAG.

The sample holds many counts of this clone. CDR3: CSASAGTPKSYGYTF. The part of the CDR3 DNA that was read is TGCAGTGCCTCGGCGGGAACGCCCAAGAGCTATGGC. The rearrangement links TRBV20-1 to TRBJ1-2; the D is unclear. The read is 3 residues too short to cover the CDR3 end, so that end is filled in from the germline J gene. This CDR3 is 15 amino acids long. Germline loops: CDR1 DFQATT, CDR2 SNEGSKA (reference sequence). Trimming removed 6 bases from V and 4 bases from J, with 21 bases in between.

This clone showed up many times. The read terminates 3 residues before the CDR3 end, so the remaining end is supplied by the germline J gene. This chain joins TRBV7-9 and TRBJ1-1, with 7 bases fitting TRBD1. CDR1 is SEHNR and CDR2 is FQNEAQ in the germline V gene (reference sequence). V lost 5 bases to trimming and J lost 4 bases; unmatched junction nucleotides: 7. CDR3 length: 14 residues. The covered CDR3 bases are TGTGCCAGCAGCGACAGGGAGGCCGCCACTGAA. Its protein product is CASSDREAATE. The whole CDR3 reads CASSDREAATEAFF.

The sample holds many counts of this clone. Compared with germline, one end of the junction differs, possibly owing to a read error. From the germline J gene comes the end of the CDR3, since the read stops 3 residues before it. The chain combines TRBV4-1 with TRBJ2-1; D might be TRBD2 (5 bases). The CDR3 runs 14 residues. The germline CDR1 and CDR2 sequences are MGHRA and YSYEKL. The covered CDR3 bases are TGCACCAGCAGCCAAGTGTTTTTGCGGGATGAG. As protein: CTSSQVFLRDE. The entire CDR3 is CTSSQVFLRDEQFF.

The sample holds many counts of this clone. Read coverage stops 3 residues before the CDR3 terminus; the germline J gene supplies the remainder. This rearrangement joins TRBV4-2 to TRBJ1-4, with a tentative D call TRBD1 (5 bases). This CDR3 has 15 residues. CDR1 and CDR2 (germline): LGHNA, YNFKEQ. Trimming removed 1 base from V and 5 bases from J, with 11 bases in between. The CDR3 DNA, read in part, is TGTGCCAGCAGCCAAGGAGGGGTTAGGAATGAAAAA. It encodes CASSQGGVRNEK. The entire CDR3 sequence reads CASSQGGVRNEKLFF.

This clone was detected a few times. The CDR3 end falls 3 residues outside the read, so it is completed with the germline J gene. V usage is TRBV19 and J usage is TRBJ2-7, with 8 bases identical to TRBD1. Germline V lookup: CDR1 LNHDA, CDR2 SQIVND (reference sequence). This CDR3 comprises 14 residues. The J segment lost 5 bases and the V segment lost 4 bases, leaving 7 bases of the junction unmatched. The CDR3: CASSSRQGFHEQYF. The CDR3 bases that were read are TGTGCCAGTAGTAGCAGACAGGGGTTCCACGAG. Using reference TRBV19 and TRBJ2-7 for the parts outside the CDR3, the full variable domain is DGGITQSPKYLFRKEGQNVTLSCEQNLNHDAMYWYRQDPGQGLRLIYYSQIVNDFQKGDIAEGYSVSREKKESFPLTVTSAQKNPTAFYLCASSSRQGFHEQYFGPGTRLTVT.

This clone was seen many times. The sequenced fragment ends 3 residues before the CDR3 boundary, so the rest is inferred from the germline J gene. The rearrangement uses TRBV6-2 or TRBV6-3 and TRBJ2-3, with TRBD1 matching over 10 bases. The CDR3 spans 16 residues. Germline assignment: CDR1 MNHEY and CDR2 SVGEGT. Unmatched junction bases numbered 7, after V lost 2 bases and J lost 5 bases. Partial CDR3 DNA: TGTGCCAGCAGTTACAATATCGGACAGGGGGGAGATACG. Translated: CASSYNIGQGGDT. The entire CDR3 protein is CASSYNIGQGGDTQYF.

This clone has ten or more counts. The sequenced fragment ends 3 residues before the CDR3 boundary, so the rest is inferred from the germline J gene. The chain employs TRBV6-1 and TRBJ2-7, with 10 bases identical to TRBD1. V trimming: 2 bases; J trimming: 5 bases; junction bases outside the gene matches: 9. CDR1 and CDR2 (germline): MNHNS, SASEGT. The CDR3 is made up of 16 amino acids. The part of the CDR3 DNA that was read is TGTGCCAGCAGTGAACTGGGGACAGGGGTATCCCACGAG. Translating gives CASSELGTGVSHE. The full CDR3 protein reads CASSELGTGVSHEQYF.

This clone was counted many times. The CDR3 goes on 3 residues after the read ends, and that part is filled in from the germline J gene. The chain recombines TRBV10-3 with TRBJ1-2; 7 bases map to TRBD1. This CDR3 is built from 14 residues. Germline V gives CDR1 ENHRY, CDR2 SYGVKD. After removal of 2 bases from V and 5 bases from J, the junction contained 5 bases not matched to a gene. CDR3 bases read: TGTGCCATCAGTGAGGGGGGACAGAGGTATGGC. This translates into CAISEGGQRYG. The entire CDR3 reads CAISEGGQRYGYTF.

This clone came up many times. Sequencing ends 3 residues short of the CDR3 end; the germline J gene provides the rest. The rearrangement uses TRBV29-1 and TRBJ2-7; D possibly matches TRBD1 or TRBD2 (5 bases each). The germline CDR1 and CDR2 sequences are SQVTM and ANQGSEA. The CDR3 is made up of 13 amino acids. V was cut by 0 bases and J by 2 bases, with 8 bases left in between. The CDR3 here is CSVEDRGAYEQYF. The DNA read from the CDR3 is TGCAGCGTTGAAGATAGGGGAGCCTACGAG.

This clone is categorized as medium-sized. Read sequence stops 3 residues before the CDR3 end, and the germline J gene provides the missing end. The rearrangement links TRBV7-3 to TRBJ2-2; TRBD1 matches 11 bases. The germline gives CDR1 SGHTA, CDR2 FQGTGA. The CDR3 consists of 14 residues. The CDR3 sequence is CASSLVGQGGKLFF. The covered CDR3 bases are TGTGCCAGCAGCTTGGTGGGACAGGGGGGGAAG.

This clone was seen repeatedly, ten times or more. The CDR3 end is not reached by the read, which stops 3 residues before it; the germline J gene fills it in. The V gene is TRBV9, the J gene TRBJ2-7; D gene unclear. Per germline, CDR1 SGDLS and CDR2 YYNGEE. CDR3 length: 12 residues. Trimming shortened V by 4 bases and J by 0 bases, and 5 bases separated the two germline ends. The CDR3 sequence is CASSPYSYEQYF. The sequenced CDR3 bases are TGTGCCAGCAGCCCTTACTCCTACGAG.

At least ten counts were recorded for this clone. Read data end 3 residues before the CDR3 end; the end is taken from the germline J gene. This rearrangement joins TRBV15 to TRBJ1-1; D gene uncertain. Germline CDR1 reads LNHNV; CDR2 reads YYDKDF (reference sequence). With 2 bases removed from V and 1 base from J, the gap between germline ends came to 2 bases. The CDR3 runs to 12 residues. CDR3 DNA, as far as it was read: TGTGCCACCAGCAGACAGAACACTGAA. It yields the protein CATSRQNTE. The whole CDR3 sequence is CATSRQNTEAFF.

This clone showed up many times. The read terminates 3 residues before the CDR3 end, so the remaining end is supplied by the germline J gene. The chain joins TRBV7-9 to TRBJ2-5; no clear D. Trimming cost V 5 bases and J 4 bases, with 14 bases left between them. Germline V lookup: CDR1 SEHNR, CDR2 FQNEAQ (reference sequence). This CDR3 region has 14 residues. Here the CDR3 reads CASSLLSGGETQYF. CDR3 DNA (partial): TGTGCCAGCAGCCTACTATCCGGTGGAGAGACC.

This clone was counted ten times or more. The read finishes 3 residues shy of the CDR3 end, and the germline J gene is used to complete it. The V and J genes are TRBV5-1 and TRBJ1-2, with TRBD1 matching 9 bases. Per germline, CDR1 SGHRS and CDR2 YFSETQ. The length of the CDR3 is 14 residues. The part of the CDR3 DNA that was read is TGCGCCAGCAGCTCCGGGACAGGGAGGAACGGC. Translated: CASSSGTGRNG. From start to end, the CDR3 is CASSSGTGRNGYTF.

There are many counts of this clone. The sequence runs out 3 residues before the end of the CDR3; the remainder is reconstructed from the germline J gene. The V call is TRBV7-2, the J call TRBJ2-5; D gene ambiguous. CDR3 length: 14 amino acids. CDR1 is SGHTA, CDR2 FQGNSA, per germline. Trimming pared 5 bases from V and 4 bases from J, leaving 14 bases between. The CDR3 is CASSKAIGLETQYF. Incomplete CDR3 DNA: TGTGCCAGCAGCAAAGCGATCGGCCTAGAGACC.

In its sample, this clone was seen many times. The sequence runs out 3 residues before the end of the CDR3; the remainder is reconstructed from the germline J gene. The V call is TRBV20-1, the J call TRBJ2-4, with 15 bases aligning to TRBD2. Germline loops: CDR1 DFQATT, CDR2 SNEGSKA (reference sequence). Trimming cost V 6 bases and J 3 bases; bases outside gene matches: 15. The CDR3 runs 19 residues. The CDR3 DNA, read in part, is TGCAGTGCAAGGACTAGCGGGGGGGCCGTGGTTATCGGCAAAAACATT. Translating gives CSARTSGGAVVIGKNI. The entire CDR3 is CSARTSGGAVVIGKNIQYF.

This clone was picked up many times. The missing CDR3 end, 3 residues past where the read stops, is filled in from the germline J gene. The J gene is TRBJ2-1, the V gene TRBV19; TRBD2 agrees at 7 bases. Looked up from germline, CDR1 is LNHDA and CDR2 is SQIVND (reference sequence). V trimming: 0 bases; J trimming: 4 bases; junction bases outside the gene matches: 15. The CDR3 consists of 19 residues. The CDR3 region is CASSIEGRRAGDTYNEQFF. CDR3 DNA, as far as it was read: TGTGCCAGTAGTATAGAAGGAAGGAGGGCGGGAGATACTTACAATGAG.

The CDR3 loop reads CSGNRVKNEQYF. The covered CDR3 bases are TGCAGTGGGAACAGGGTAAAGAACGAG. This chain joins TRBV20-1 and TRBJ2-7; weak D call: TRBD1 (6 bases). The sequence runs out 3 residues before the end of the CDR3; the remainder is reconstructed from the germline J gene. CDR1 and CDR2 (germline): DFQATT, SNEGSKA (reference sequence). V lost 7 bases and J lost 5, with 15 bases in between. The CDR3 covers 12 residues.

The table lists this clone with a few counts. The CDR3 goes on 3 residues after the read ends, and that part is filled in from the germline J gene. The V and J genes are TRBV19 and TRBJ2-1; 8 bases align to TRBD2. The V gene end was trimmed by 3 bases and the J gene end by 8 bases; junction bases not matched to a gene: 15. The CDR3 is made up of 17 amino acids. Germline CDR1 is LNHDA and CDR2 is SQIVND (reference sequence). CDR3 DNA (partial): TGTGCCAGTAGTATCCTGGGGGCGGGAGGAGGTCGGGATGAG. It encodes CASSILGAGGGRDE. The complete CDR3 reads CASSILGAGGGRDEQFF.

This clone was counted many times. From the germline J gene comes the end of the CDR3, since the read stops 3 residues before it. The chain links TRBV2 to TRBJ2-7; TRBD1 matches at 10 bases. Germline-derived CDR1 and CDR2 are SNHLY and FYNNEI. After removal of 6 bases from V and 3 bases from J, the junction contained 8 bases not matched to a gene. The length of the CDR3 is 15 residues. The part of the CDR3 DNA that was read is TGTGCCAGCAGACCCGGGACAGGGGTTTTCTACGAG. Protein product: CASRPGTGVFYE. The full CDR3 is CASRPGTGVFYEQYF.